This TCR beta chain originates from a study of kidney transplant recipient with SARS-CoV-2 infection. TCRdb used MiXCR to reprocess the reads, holding one entry per CDR3 protein. Counted here are 200,000 to 300,000 distinct CDR3 sequences, under 35% occurring once; the ten biggest clones make up around 7.8%. Turning to this clonotype: This sequence may be a read error, since a much larger clone differs from it by one base. Without the conserved terminal phenylalanine or tryptophan, this CDR3 likely stems from a read error.

CDR3 length: 17 residues. Looked up from germline, CDR1 is WNHNN and CDR2 is SYGVQD (reference sequence). V was shortened by 5 bases and J by 4 bases, with 23 bases between the two germline ends. The sequences come from a blood sample, collected at baseline and on day 111 from a kidney transplant recipient. The sequence was collected from a young adult male patient who had COVID-19 and was a kidney transplant recipient. Some T cells may be the graft donor's. The V and J genes are TRBV10-1 and TRBJ1-2, with D unresolved. The CDR3 here is CASSLSTRSRKTYGYTL. CDR3 sequence (DNA): TGCGCCAGCAGTTTAAGTACAAGATCGCGAAAGACCTATGGCTACACCCTC.